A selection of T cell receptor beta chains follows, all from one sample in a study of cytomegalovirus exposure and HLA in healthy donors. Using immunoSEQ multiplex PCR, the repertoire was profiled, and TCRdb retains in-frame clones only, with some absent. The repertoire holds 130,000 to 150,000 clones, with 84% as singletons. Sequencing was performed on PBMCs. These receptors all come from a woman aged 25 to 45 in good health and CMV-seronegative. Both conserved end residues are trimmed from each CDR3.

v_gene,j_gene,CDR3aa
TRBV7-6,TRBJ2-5,ASSRAVSGETQY
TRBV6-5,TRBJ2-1,ASSYKGRGPNEQF
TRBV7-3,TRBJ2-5,ASSLTGGGLQETQY
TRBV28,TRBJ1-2,ASSLGGPLLPAGYT
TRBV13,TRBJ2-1,ASSLQGNEQF
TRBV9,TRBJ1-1,ASSVQGVAEAF
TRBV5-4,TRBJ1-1,ASSPTNPRGFGTEAF
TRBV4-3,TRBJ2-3,ASSRGTVNTDTQY
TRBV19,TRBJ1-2,ASSKGVNNYGYT
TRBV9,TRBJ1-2,ASSAFGDSANYGYT
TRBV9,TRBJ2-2,ASSAQGMANTGELF
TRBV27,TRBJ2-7,ASSPGQGGEQY
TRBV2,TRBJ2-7,ASRVTSGGYEQY
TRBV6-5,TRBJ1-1,ASSMTGGLGAF
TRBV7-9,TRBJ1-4,ASSADRGRGSEKLF
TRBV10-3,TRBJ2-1,AISVQSGRREQF
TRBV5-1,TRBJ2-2,ASSIQGNYGTGELF
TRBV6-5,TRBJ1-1,ASSYAGTAMNTEAF
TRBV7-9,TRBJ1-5,ASSLAQGRVSNQPQH
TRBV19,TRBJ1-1,ASSIDEGIGEAF
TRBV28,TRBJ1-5,ASRAGGVNQPQH
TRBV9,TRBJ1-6,ASSTQDRGDSPLH
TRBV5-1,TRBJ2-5,ASSPRDSFAVKYQETQY
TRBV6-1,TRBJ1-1,ASSPSPRSEAF
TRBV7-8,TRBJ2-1,ASSLFLTRNEQF
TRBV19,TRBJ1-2,ASSIGGGYYRQDHYGYT
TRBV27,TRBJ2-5,ASSLGQGQETQY